These T cell receptor beta chains were read from a single sample in a study of beta chain features in type 1 diabetes. The assay was immunoSEQ multiplex PCR, and TCRdb's table has in-frame clones only and misses some. Altogether around 500,000 clones are present, about an eighth being singletons, with the ten largest covering less than 0.06%. The sequenced sample consisted of naive CD4+ T cells from blood. These receptors came from a woman aged 18-30 years in good health. The CDR3 runs from the conserved cysteine through the conserved F or W. The D gene is left open where the match is weak. Some rows have no size entry. The others give once, few or many, or a class for an expanded clone.

v_call	j_call	clone_size	d_call	cdr3_aa	cdr3_nt
TRBV5-6	TRBJ2-1	few	.	CASSFHANEQFF	TGTGCCAGCAGCTTCCACGCCAATGAGCAGTTCTTC
TRBV5-4	TRBJ1-2	few	.	CASSLDSYGYTF	TGTGCCAGCAGCTTAGACAGCTATGGCTACACCTTC
TRBV28	TRBJ2-3	few	.	CASSLQTDTQYF	TGTGCCAGCAGTTTGCAGACCGATACGCAGTATTTT
TRBV30	TRBJ1-1	few	.	CAWDTTPSNTEAFF	TGTGCCTGGGACACGACACCATCGAACACTGAAGCTTTCTTT
TRBV18	TRBJ1-1	few	.	CASSLNTWAEGVHTEAFF	TGTGCCAGCTCACTGAATACATGGGCTGAGGGGGTACACACTGAAGCTTTCTTT
TRBV7-2	TRBJ2-7	few	TRBD1	CASSLAGTGEEEQYF	TGTGCCAGCAGCTTAGCGGGGACAGGGGAGGAGGAGCAGTACTTC
TRBV25-1	TRBJ2-1	few	.	CASSELGGPYNEQFF	TGTGCCAGCAGTGAATTGGGCGGACCCTACAATGAGCAGTTCTTC
TRBV7-3	TRBJ2-5	.	.	CASSRDRQETQYF	TGTGCCAGCAGCAGAGACAGACAAGAGACCCAGTACTTC
TRBV28	TRBJ2-1	.	TRBD1	CASSLPGTGKVGEQFF	TGTGCCAGCAGTTTACCCGGGACAGGGAAGGTTGGTGAGCAGTTCTTC
TRBV29-1	TRBJ1-2	few	.	CSVEPVRGYGYTF	TGCAGCGTTGAACCGGTCAGGGGCTATGGCTACACCTTC
TRBV5-6	TRBJ1-1	few	TRBD1	CASSPGTGARWGTEAFF	TGTGCCAGCAGCCCCGGGACAGGGGCCAGGTGGGGGACTGAAGCTTTCTTT
TRBV27	TRBJ1-5	.	.	CASSPNHQPQHF	TGTGCCAGCAGTCCAAATCATCAGCCCCAGCATTTT
TRBV6-6	TRBJ2-3	.	.	CASKAGPSTDTQYF	TGTGCCAGCAAGGCAGGACCAAGCACAGATACGCAGTATTTT
TRBV5-6	TRBJ1-5	.	.	CASSDSRNQPQHF	TGTGCCAGCAGTGACAGCCGCAATCAGCCCCAGCATTTT
TRBV29-1	TRBJ2-5	few	.	CRVTLGETQYF	TGCAGGGTTACTTTAGGAGAGACCCAGTACTTC
TRBV30	TRBJ2-6	.	.	CAWKGAGANVLTF	TGTGCCTGGAAGGGGGCTGGGGCCAACGTCCTGACTTTC
TRBV4-2	TRBJ2-1	few	TRBD2	CASSQDRTSGHNEQFF	TGTGCCAGCAGCCAAGACAGGACTAGCGGGCACAATGAGCAGTTCTTC
TRBV7-9	TRBJ2-3	.	TRBD2	CASSFSGSTDTQYF	TGTGCCAGCAGCTTTAGCGGGAGCACAGATACGCAGTATTTT
TRBV19	TRBJ1-6	few	.	CASSQDNSPLHF	TGTGCCAGTAGCCAAGATAATTCACCCCTCCACTTT
TRBV4-3	TRBJ2-4	few	TRBD2	CASSQVATSGSSKNIQYF	TGCGCCAGCAGCCAAGTCGCGACTAGCGGGAGTTCCAAAAACATTCAGTACTTC
TRBV18	TRBJ2-1	.	TRBD2	CASSPRGLGYNEQFF	TGTGCCAGCTCACCGCGTGGACTAGGGTACAATGAGCAGTTCTTC
TRBV7-6	TRBJ2-5	.	.	CASSSNSLAQETQYF	TGTGCCAGCAGCTCGAACTCCCTGGCTCAAGAGACCCAGTACTTC
TRBV14	TRBJ2-1	few	.	CASSPAGRADNEQFF	TGTGCCAGCAGCCCTGCGGGACGGGCTGACAATGAGCAGTTCTTC
TRBV5-1	TRBJ2-3	.	.	CASSLGRTDTQYF	TGCGCCAGCAGCTTGGGCCGCACAGATACGCAGTATTTT
TRBV28	TRBJ1-6	.	TRBD1	CASSPRTGGSPLHF	TGTGCCAGCAGTCCACGGACAGGGGGTTCACCCCTCCACTTT
TRBV7-2	TRBJ2-5	few	.	CASSLDREGETQYF	TGTGCCAGCAGCTTGGACAGGGAGGGAGAGACCCAGTACTTC
TRBV14	TRBJ1-2	.	.	CASSQGTYYGYTF	TGTGCCAGCAGCCAGGGGACATACTATGGCTACACCTTC
TRBV2	TRBJ1-2	.	.	CASSEGNYGYTF	TGTGCCAGCAGTGAGGGGAACTATGGCTACACCTTC
TRBV5-6	TRBJ2-3	many	TRBD1	CASTRGLDTQYF	TGTGCCAGCACCAGGGGGCTGGATACGCAGTATTTT
TRBV4-3	TRBJ2-5	.	.	CASSQTMRVGETQYF	TGCGCCAGCAGCCAAACGATGCGGGTGGGAGAGACCCAGTACTTC
TRBV7-2	TRBJ2-1	few	.	CASSLTGYNEQFF	TGTGCCAGCAGCTTAACAGGATACAATGAGCAGTTCTTC
TRBV5-4	TRBJ2-4	few	TRBD1	CASSAERYGTGRHIQYF	TGTGCCAGCAGCGCCGAGAGATATGGGACAGGGCGCCACATTCAGTACTTC
TRBV2	TRBJ2-5	few	.	CASSGERGRTPQETQYF	TGTGCCAGCAGCGGTGAGCGAGGACGGACCCCTCAAGAGACCCAGTACTTC
TRBV7-2	TRBJ2-7	.	.	CASSADSHPLTEQYF	TGTGCCAGCAGCGCAGACAGTCACCCTTTAACCGAGCAGTACTTC
TRBV27	TRBJ1-2	few	TRBD1	CASSLDRTGVYGYTF	TGTGCCAGCAGTCTCGATAGGACAGGGGTCTATGGCTACACCTTC
TRBV5-1	TRBJ2-5	.	TRBD2	CASTPGLASETQYF	TGCGCCAGCACGCCGGGACTAGCGAGTGAGACCCAGTACTTC